This T cell receptor (beta chain) was sequenced in a study of blood T cell repertoires in COVID-19. Study-level information: Italy, Spain and the United States were the sources of the convalescent and acute COVID-19 samples.

The CDR3 consists of 13 residues. The germline gives CDR1 LNHNV, CDR2 YYDKDF (reference sequence). Between the trimmed V and J ends, which lost 0 bases and 9 bases, there was a span of 11 bases. Original methodology: Reference gene primers were amplified, and this amplification served to estimate nucleated cell counts. Clones were sequenced by immunoSEQ multiplex PCR, and TCRdb holds only the in-frame ones, with some missing. That table furnishes V, J and clone size, whereas the DNA furnished D and trimming. The sample holds roughly 250,000 clones, around 89% seen once. Clinical history as reported by participants underpinned cohort assignment.

Specimen: PBMCs or T cells enriched from blood (not recorded which). The source is a man aged 35-49 years who had recovered from COVID-19. The chain joins TRBV15 to TRBJ1-1; no reliable D call. The CDR3 DNA sequence: TGTGCCACCAGCAGAGATGGTGGGAGTCAAGCTTTCTTT. It encodes CATSRDGGSQAFF.